There are many counts of the clone carrying this TCR beta chain. Its antigen is not known. This entry belongs to a study of human T cells and chemical hapten exposure. The overall study: Per-sample TCR yields varied mainly from small pooled library volume differences.

Single cDNA molecules in the library carried unique molecular identifiers attached during preparation. In the authors' methods: Counting gave a median of 95,638 TCRs per sample, with values ranging from about 20,000 to 750,000. MiXCR, run by TCRdb on the 5' RACE reads, gives a single entry per CDR3 protein. For this entry, the V and J calls and clone size follow TCRdb and not the study's own pipeline. The sample gives some 150,000 distinct CDR3 sequences, about 4.3% of which show up once; about 1.3% is in the top ten. Study results and limitations: High-frequency TCRs, those above 1 in 1000, stayed the same after DPC sensitization.

Total RNA was extracted from unfractionated whole blood. Germline V gives CDR1 DFQATT, CDR2 SNEGSKA (reference sequence). V lost 3 bases to trimming and J lost 4 bases, with 11 bases between them. The CDR3 consists of 13 residues. This rearrangement joins TRBV20-1 to TRBJ2-3; D uncertain. The receptor was isolated from a female donor in good health. DNA of the CDR3: TGCAGTGCTAGTGTGTCGGATGCAGATACGCAGTATTTT. It encodes CSASVSDADTQYF.